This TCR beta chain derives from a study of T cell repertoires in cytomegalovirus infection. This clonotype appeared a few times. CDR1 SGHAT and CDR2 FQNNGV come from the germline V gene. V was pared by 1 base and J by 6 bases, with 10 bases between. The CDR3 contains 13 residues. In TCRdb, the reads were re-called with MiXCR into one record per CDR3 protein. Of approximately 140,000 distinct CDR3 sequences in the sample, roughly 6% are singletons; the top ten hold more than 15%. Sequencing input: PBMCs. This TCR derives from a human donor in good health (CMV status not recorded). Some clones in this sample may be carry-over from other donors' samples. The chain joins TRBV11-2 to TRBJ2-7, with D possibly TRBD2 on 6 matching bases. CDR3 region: CASSLGRDSEQYF. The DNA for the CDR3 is TGTGCCAGCAGCTTAGGCCGGGACTCCGAGCAGTACTTC.